These 2 T cell receptor beta chains share one sample of origin, sequenced in a study of T cells after yellow fever vaccination. TCRdb reanalysed the 5' RACE reads using MiXCR and keeps one entry per CDR3 protein. The sample includes around 30,000 distinct CDR3 sequences, about 5% of them seen just once. Sequences were derived from CD8+ T cells sorted from PBMCs, sampled 10 days after the yellow fever booster vaccination. The source of these receptors is a young man who received the YFV17D yellow fever vaccine.

The sample holds many counts of this clonotype. This chain uses TRBV15 with TRBJ2-7; weak D call: TRBD2 (5 bases). The CDR3 consists of 15 residues. CDR1 and CDR2 from the germline V gene are LNHNV and YYDKDF (reference sequence). With 2 bases removed from V and 4 bases from J, the gap between germline ends came to 15 bases. The CDR3 region has the DNA TGTGCCACCAGCAGATCCGGGATCGTCGCATACGAGCAGTACTTC. Protein: CATSRSGIVAYEQYF.

In this sample, this clonotype turned up many times. This chain uses TRBV12-5 with TRBJ2-7; no clear D gene. This CDR3 comprises 12 residues. V shed 3 bases and J shed 6 bases, with 9 bases lying between them. Germline values: CDR1 LGHNT, CDR2 FRNRAP. As DNA, the CDR3 is TGTGCTAGTGGTTTAGGTGGATCCGAGCAGTACTTC. The encoded protein is CASGLGGSEQYF.